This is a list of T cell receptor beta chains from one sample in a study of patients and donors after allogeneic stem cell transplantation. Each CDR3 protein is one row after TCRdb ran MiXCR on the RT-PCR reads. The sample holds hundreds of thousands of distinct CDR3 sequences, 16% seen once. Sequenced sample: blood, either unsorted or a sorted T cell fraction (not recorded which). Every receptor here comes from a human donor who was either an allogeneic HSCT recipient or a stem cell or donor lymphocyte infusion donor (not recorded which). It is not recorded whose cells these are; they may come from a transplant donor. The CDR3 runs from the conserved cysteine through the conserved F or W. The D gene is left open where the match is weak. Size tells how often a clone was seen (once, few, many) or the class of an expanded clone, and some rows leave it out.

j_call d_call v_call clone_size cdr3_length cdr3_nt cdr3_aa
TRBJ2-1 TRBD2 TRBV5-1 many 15 TGCGCCAGCAACGCCGGGACTAGCGGGAGCAATGAGCAGTTCTTC CASNAGTSGSNEQFF
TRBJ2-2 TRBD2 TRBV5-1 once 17 TGCGCCTCGATGGAGAGACTAGCGGGAGAGGGCACCGGGGAGCTGTTTTTT CASMERLAGEGTGELFF
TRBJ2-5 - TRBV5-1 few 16 TGCGCCAGCAGCTTGGAAGGGACTCTACTTCTGGAGACCCAGTACTTC CASSLEGTLLLETQYF
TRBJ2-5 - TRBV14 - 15 TGTGCCAGCAGCCGTCGCTCGGGGACCCAAGAGACCCAGTACTTC CASSRRSGTQETQYF
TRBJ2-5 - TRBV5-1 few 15 TGCGCCAGCAGCCCGTTGGACACTACGAAAGAGACCCAGTACTTC CASSPLDTTKETQYF
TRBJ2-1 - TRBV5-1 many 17 TGCGCCAGCAGCTTGGGATGGGGGGACGAACTTTACAATGAGCAGTTCTTC CASSLGWGDELYNEQFF
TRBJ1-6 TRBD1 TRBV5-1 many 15 TGCGCCAGCAGCTTCCGTGGACAGGGGAATTCACCCCTCCACTTT CASSFRGQGNSPLHF
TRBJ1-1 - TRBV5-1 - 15 TGCGCCAGCAGCTTGAGGGACGGGAAGGGGGCTGAAGCTTTCTTT CASSLRDGKGAEAFF
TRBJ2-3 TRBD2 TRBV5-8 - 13 TGTGCCAGCAGCGGGAGGGTCTCAGATACGCAGTATTTT CASSGRVSDTQYF
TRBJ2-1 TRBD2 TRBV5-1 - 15 TGCGCCAGCAGCGATAGCGGGGGGTCCTACAATGAGCAGTTCTTC CASSDSGGSYNEQFF
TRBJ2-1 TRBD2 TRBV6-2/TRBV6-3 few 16 TGTGCCAGCAGTACCCTAGCGGGAGGGCCTCGGAATGAGCAGTTCTTC CASSTLAGGPRNEQFF
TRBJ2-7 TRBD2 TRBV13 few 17 TGTGCCAGCAGCTTAACTAGCGCACGAAAGAGCTCCTACGAGCAGTACTTC CASSLTSARKSSYEQYF
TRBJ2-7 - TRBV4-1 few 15 TGCGCCAGCAGCTGGACCCGGGACAACTCCTACGAGCAGTACTTC CASSWTRDNSYEQYF
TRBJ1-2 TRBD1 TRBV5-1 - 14 TGCGCCAGCAGCGAGTCGACAGGGAACTATGGCTACACCTTC CASSESTGNYGYTF
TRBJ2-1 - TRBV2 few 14 TGTGCCAGCAACAGGGACGCCTCCTACAATGAGCAGTTCTTC CASNRDASYNEQFF
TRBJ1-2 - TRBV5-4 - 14 TGTGCCAGCAGCTCCCCCGGGGGCGGTATTGGCTACACCTTC CASSSPGGGIGYTF
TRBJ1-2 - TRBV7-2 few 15 TGTGCCAGCAGCTTAGGGGCGACAGCAAACTATGGCTACACCTTC CASSLGATANYGYTF
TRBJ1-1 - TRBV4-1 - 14 TGCGCCAGCAGCCAAGGTCAAATGAACGCCCGAGCTTTCTTT CASSQGQMNARAFF
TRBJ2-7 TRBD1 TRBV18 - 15 TGTGCCAGCTCACCACTAGACAGGGGGCTCTACGAGCAGTACTTC CASSPLDRGLYEQYF
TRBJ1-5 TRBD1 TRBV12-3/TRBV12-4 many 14 TGTGCCAGCAGCTTAACAGGGGACGGTCAACCCCAGCATTTT CASSLTGDGQPQHF
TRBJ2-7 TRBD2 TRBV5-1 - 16 TGCGCCAGCAGCTTGTTTGCTAGCGGGGGGGCAAGGGAGCAGTACTTC CASSLFASGGAREQYF
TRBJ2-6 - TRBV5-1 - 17 TGCGCCAGCAGCTTGCCGCGGACAAGCTCTGGGGCCAACGTCCTGACTTTC CASSLPRTSSGANVLTF
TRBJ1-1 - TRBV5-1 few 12 TGCGCCAGCAGCTTGGAGTTTACTGAAGCTTTCTTT CASSLEFTEAFF
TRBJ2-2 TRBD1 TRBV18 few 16 TGTGCCAGCTCACCAATCCGGGACAGCTACACCGGGGAGCTGTTTTTT CASSPIRDSYTGELFF
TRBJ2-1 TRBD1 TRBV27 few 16 TGTGCCAGCAGTAGCTACGGGACAGGGCTTTATGATGAGCAGTTCTTC CASSSYGTGLYDEQFF
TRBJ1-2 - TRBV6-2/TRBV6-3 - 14 TGTGCCAGCAGTTACGGGTCGTCCGCCTATGGCTACACCTTC CASSYGSSAYGYTF
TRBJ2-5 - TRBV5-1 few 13 TGCGCCAGCAGCTTTGGGACGGAAGAGACCCAGTACTTC CASSFGTEETQYF
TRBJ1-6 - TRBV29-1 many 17 TGCAGCGTTGAAGACGACCAGAAGGGGCTCGATAATTCACCCCTCCACTTT CSVEDDQKGLDNSPLHF
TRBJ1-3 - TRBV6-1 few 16 TGTGCCAGCAGTATAAGACAGGTCCTCTCTGGAAACACCATATATTTT CASSIRQVLSGNTIYF
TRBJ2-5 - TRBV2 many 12 TGTGCCAGCCTACAGGGAGGAGAGACCCAGTACTTC CASLQGGETQYF
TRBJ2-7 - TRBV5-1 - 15 TGCGCCAGCAGCTTGGCCAGGGGACCAAGGGACGAGCAGTACTTC CASSLARGPRDEQYF
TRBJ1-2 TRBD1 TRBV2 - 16 TGTGCCAGCAGTGAAGCGCTTCGGGACAGTAACTATGGCTACACCTTC CASSEALRDSNYGYTF
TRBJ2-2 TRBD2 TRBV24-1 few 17 TGTGCCACCAGTGATTCACCCGGGAGGGTTCACACCGGGGAGCTGTTTTTT CATSDSPGRVHTGELFF
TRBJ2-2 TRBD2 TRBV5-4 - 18 TGTGCCAGCAGCCCTGGGACTAGCGGGCTAGCGAACACCGGGGAGCTGTTTTTT CASSPGTSGLANTGELFF
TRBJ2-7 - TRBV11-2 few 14 TGTGCCAGCAGCCTAATGACAGGATCCTACGAGCAGTACTTC CASSLMTGSYEQYF
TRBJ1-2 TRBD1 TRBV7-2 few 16 TGTGCCAGCAGCTTCGGGAGGGGGCGGGCTAACTATGGCTACACCTTC CASSFGRGRANYGYTF
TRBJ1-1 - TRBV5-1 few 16 TGCGCCAGCAGCTTGCAGGGGATGGTATTTGGCACTGAAGCTTTCTTT CASSLQGMVFGTEAFF
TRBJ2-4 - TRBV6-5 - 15 TGTGCCAGCAGTTCAACAGCACTAGCCAAAAACATTCAGTACTTC CASSSTALAKNIQYF
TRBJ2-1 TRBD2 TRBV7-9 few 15 TGTGCCAGCAGCTTAGGGCGGGAGGGCTACAATGAGCAGTTCTTC CASSLGREGYNEQFF
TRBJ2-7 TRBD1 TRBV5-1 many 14 TGCGCCAGCAGCCTGGGACAGGTGATCTACGAGCAGTACTTC CASSLGQVIYEQYF
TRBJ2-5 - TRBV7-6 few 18 TGTGCCAGCAGCTTAGATGACGGGGCGGCGCCGGGGAGAGAGACCCAGTACTTC CASSLDDGAAPGRETQYF
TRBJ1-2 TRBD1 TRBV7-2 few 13 TGTGCCAGCAGCTTAGAGCAGGGGGGTGGCTACACCTTC CASSLEQGGGYTF
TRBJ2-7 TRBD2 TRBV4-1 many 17 TGCGCCAGCAGCCCTGATTGGACTAGCGGGGTAACCTACGAGCAGTACTTC CASSPDWTSGVTYEQYF
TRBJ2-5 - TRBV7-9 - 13 TGTGCCAGCACCCAACTAGGAGAAGAGACCCAGTACTTC CASTQLGEETQYF
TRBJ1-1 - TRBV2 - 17 TGTGCCAGCAGTGAAGCGGGAGGTTTCAGGGCAGACACTGAAGCTTTCTTT CASSEAGGFRADTEAFF
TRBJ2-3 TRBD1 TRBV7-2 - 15 TGTGCCAGCAGCTTTAGGGGGCGATCGGCAGATACGCAGTATTTT CASSFRGRSADTQYF
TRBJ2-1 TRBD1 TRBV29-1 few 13 TGCAGTCACTCGGGACAGGCTAACAATGAGCAGTTCTTC CSHSGQANNEQFF
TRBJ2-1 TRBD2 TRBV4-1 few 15 TGCGCCAGCAGTTGGAGACTAGCGGGGGGAAATGAGCAGTTCTTC CASSWRLAGGNEQFF
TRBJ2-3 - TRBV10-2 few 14 TGCGCCAGCAGTGCGCGAGCCATCACAGATACGCAGTATTTT CASSARAITDTQYF
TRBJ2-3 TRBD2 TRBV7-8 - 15 TGTGCCAGCAAAATAGCGGGGGGAAGGACAGATACGCAGTATTTT CASKIAGGRTDTQYF
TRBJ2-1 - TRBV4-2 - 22 TGTGCCAGCAGCCAAGGGGTTCGGGCGGGGCTAATGCCACCGAGCTCCTACAATGAGCAGTTCTTC CASSQGVRAGLMPPSSYNEQFF